The clone carrying this T cell receptor (beta chain) was picked up one time. The data derive from a study of blood T cell repertoires in COVID-19. Study at large: The United States, Italy and Spain provided the acute and convalescent COVID-19 samples. In each case, the material was cDNA or gDNA derived from T cells, B-cell-depleted T cells, or PBMCs.

Per the original methods: For nucleated cells, counts were estimated from reference gene primer amplification. The assay was immunoSEQ multiplex PCR, and TCRdb's table has in-frame clones only and misses some. V and J calls plus clone size are reproduced from that table; the DNA served to infer D and trimming. The sample records over 250,000 clones, 88% being singletons. The source material was peripheral blood. This receptor was obtained from a woman aged 25-40 years with acute or convalescent COVID-19.

The CDR3 DNA reads as TGTGCCATCACTTCCCTCCTTCCCAAGGCAGGGGTTAACTATGGCTACACCTTC. Translating it yields CAITSLLPKAGVNYGYTF. The chain combines TRBV10-3 with TRBJ1-2; D may be TRBD1 (6 bases). The V gene lost 7 bases and the J gene lost 1 base, with 25 bases spanning the gap. Germline CDR1 and CDR2: ENHRY and SYGVKD. The CDR3 runs 18 residues.